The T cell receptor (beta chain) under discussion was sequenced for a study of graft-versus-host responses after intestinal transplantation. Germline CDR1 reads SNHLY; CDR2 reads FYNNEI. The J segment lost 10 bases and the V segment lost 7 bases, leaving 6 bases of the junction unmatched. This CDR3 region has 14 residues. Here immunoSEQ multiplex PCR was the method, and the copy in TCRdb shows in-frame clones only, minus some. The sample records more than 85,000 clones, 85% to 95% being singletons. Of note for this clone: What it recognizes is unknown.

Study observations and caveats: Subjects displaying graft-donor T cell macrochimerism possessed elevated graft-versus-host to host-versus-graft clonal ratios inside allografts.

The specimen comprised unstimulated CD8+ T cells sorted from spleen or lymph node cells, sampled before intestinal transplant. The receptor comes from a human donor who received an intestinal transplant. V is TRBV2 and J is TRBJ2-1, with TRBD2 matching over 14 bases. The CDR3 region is CASNGGTSGREQFF. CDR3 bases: TGTGCCAGCAATGGTGGGACTAGCGGGAGAGAGCAGTTCTTC.